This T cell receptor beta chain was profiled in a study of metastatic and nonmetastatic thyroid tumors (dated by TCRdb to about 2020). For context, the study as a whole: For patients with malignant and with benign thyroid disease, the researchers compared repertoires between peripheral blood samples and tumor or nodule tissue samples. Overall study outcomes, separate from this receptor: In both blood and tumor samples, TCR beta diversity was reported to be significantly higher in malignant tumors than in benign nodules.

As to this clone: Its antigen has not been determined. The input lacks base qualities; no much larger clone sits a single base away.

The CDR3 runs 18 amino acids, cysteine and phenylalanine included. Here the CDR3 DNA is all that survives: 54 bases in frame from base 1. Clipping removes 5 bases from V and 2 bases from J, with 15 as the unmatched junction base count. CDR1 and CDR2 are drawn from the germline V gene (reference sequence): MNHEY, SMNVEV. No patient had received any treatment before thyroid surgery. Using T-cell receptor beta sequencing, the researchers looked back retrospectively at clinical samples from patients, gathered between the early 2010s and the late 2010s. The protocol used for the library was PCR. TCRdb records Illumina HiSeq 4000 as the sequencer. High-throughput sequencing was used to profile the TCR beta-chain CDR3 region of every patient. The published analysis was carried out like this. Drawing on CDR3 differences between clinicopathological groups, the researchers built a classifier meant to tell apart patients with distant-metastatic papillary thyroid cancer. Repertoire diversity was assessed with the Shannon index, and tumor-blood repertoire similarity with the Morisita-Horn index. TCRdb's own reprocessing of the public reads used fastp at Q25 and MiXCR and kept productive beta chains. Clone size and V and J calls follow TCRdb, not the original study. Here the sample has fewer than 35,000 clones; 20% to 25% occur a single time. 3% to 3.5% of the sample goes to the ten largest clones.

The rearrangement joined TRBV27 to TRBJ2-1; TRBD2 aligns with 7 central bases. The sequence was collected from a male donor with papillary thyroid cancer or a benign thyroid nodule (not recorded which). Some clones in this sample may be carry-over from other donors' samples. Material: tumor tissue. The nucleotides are TGTGCCAGCAGTCCCGCCGGCACTCTAGCGGTCCCCTACAATGAGCAGTTCTTC. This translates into CASSPAGTLAVPYNEQFF.